This T cell receptor (beta chain) was documented in a study of PD-L1 blockade in urothelial cancer (dated by TCRdb to the late 2010s). Context from the whole study: All patients started therapy in the mid-2010s and received atezolizumab 1,200 mg intravenously every 3 weeks. About 85% of the roughly 30 patients were males with bladder-origin urothelial cancer, and 18 of 29 reported a prior smoking history. An ECOG performance status of 0 or 1 was recorded for the patients, and 0 to 3 prior chemotherapy regimens had been received by the patients. Blood samples were analyzed at 3 weeks after treatment start (second dose) and at 6 weeks after treatment start. Blood samples gave median yields of roughly 150,000 T cells and some 84,000 unique TCRs, along with a median clonality of roughly 0.08. The study, an exploratory multi-omic analysis, examined somatic, immune and clinical correlates of response to PD-L1 blockade with atezolizumab in urothelial cancer. TCR sequencing covered pretreatment tumor samples and matched, serially collected peripheral blood taken before and after atezolizumab treatment. Durable clinical benefit was defined as progression-free survival longer than 6 months, and TCR features were also tested against progression-free and overall survival. In the same patients who had TCR sequencing, pretreatment tumors also underwent whole exome sequencing and RNA sequencing. Roughly 10 patients reached durable clinical benefit, while about 20 patients did not. Pretreatment blood TCR-seq was available for fewer than 30 patients, at least one posttreatment blood collection was obtained for about 24 patients, and tumor TCR-seq was available for about 24 patients. The paper as a whole reports these results and caveats: Improved progression-free and overall survival was found to be associated with pretreatment peripheral blood TCR clonality below the median. Because of the small sample size (n ≈ 28) and the many exploratory analyses performed, the results are intended to be regarded as hypothesis-generating. At 3 weeks after the start of treatment, tumor-associated TCR clones in peripheral blood had expanded more in patients with durable benefit (n of about 21, p = 0.022).

About this clone: Its antigen remains unidentified. The sample holds no much larger clone one base away, and base qualities are not on file.

Each PCR received spiked-in synthetic TCR analog templates so that absolute template abundance could be estimated from read counts. Using the immunoSEQ assay, TCRbeta CDR3 regions were amplified from genomic DNA with bias-controlled V and J gene primers. Sequencing of rearranged TCRbeta segments was performed at approximately 20X coverage. The authors' pipeline ran thus. Clustering was used to correct sequencing errors, and CDR3s were annotated against IMGT so that V, D and J genes could be assigned. Out-of-frame and stop-codon sequences were excluded, and only productive TCRbeta rearrangements were used in downstream analyses. Clonality was calculated as one minus the Shannon entropy normalized by the log of the number of unique productive sequences. Clones differing between time points or between blood and tumor were identified by Fisher's exact test with Benjamini-Hochberg correction at adjusted p below 0.01. This immuneACCESS table, as held by TCRdb, lists in-frame sequences with V and J called but not all clones. Of the missing ones, under half trace to an unresolved V gene in checked studies; the others have no known cause. The D gene and trimming were derived from the DNA, and the V and J assignments and clone size from that table. This sample comprises about 37,000 clones, 65% to 85% of them detected only once. Of the sample, around 19% is held by the ten largest clones.

The cohort included about 29 patients with locally advanced or metastatic urothelial carcinoma who were treated at Memorial Sloan Kettering on a trial protocol. Peripheral blood mononuclear cells were collected pretreatment and during treatment, with between 1 and 8 total time points obtained per patient. The Qiagen DNeasy Blood extraction kit was used to purify genomic DNA from total PBMCs and tumor samples. PBMCs were collected pretreatment and during treatment, and were isolated and stored as previously described. Counted from cysteine to phenylalanine, this CDR3 has 15 amino acids. The retained sequence is limited to the CDR3, 45 bases, with the frame set at the first base. For CDR1 and CDR2, the germline V gene lists MNHEY and SVGAGI. At the junction V is shortened by 6 bases and J by 5 bases; bases outside the gene matches: 8.

The specimen was PBMCs, collected around atezolizumab (anti-PD-L1) treatment. Rearrangement joined TRBV6-5 to TRBJ2-5, and TRBD2 matches 11 of the central bases. The clonotype originates from a man in his 60s with urothelial cancer. In nucleotide form, the sequence is TGTGCCAGCAGCCCTAGCGGGGGGAGGGAGGAGACCCAGTACTTC. This yields the protein CASSPSGGREETQYF.